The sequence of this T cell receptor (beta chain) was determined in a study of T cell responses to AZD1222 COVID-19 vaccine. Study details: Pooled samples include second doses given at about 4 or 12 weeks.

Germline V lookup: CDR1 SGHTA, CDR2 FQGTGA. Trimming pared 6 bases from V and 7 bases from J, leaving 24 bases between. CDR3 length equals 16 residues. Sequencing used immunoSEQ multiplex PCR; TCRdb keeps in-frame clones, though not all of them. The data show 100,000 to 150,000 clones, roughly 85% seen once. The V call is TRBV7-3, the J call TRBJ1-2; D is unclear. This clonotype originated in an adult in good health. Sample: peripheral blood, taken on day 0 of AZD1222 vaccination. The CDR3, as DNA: TGTGCCAGCAGTCCAGAGGCCGGTCAGCAGGTTGGTGGCTACACCTTC. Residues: CASSPEAGQQVGGYTF.